The 3 T cell receptor beta chains below all came from one sample that was sequenced in a study of cytomegalovirus exposure and HLA in healthy donors. 13 Jbeta primers and 60 Vbeta primers were used for the PCR. Clones were sequenced by immunoSEQ multiplex PCR, and TCRdb holds only the in-frame ones, with some missing. This repertoire shows approximately 160,000 clones, 68% found once; its top ten account for roughly 1.4%. Sequenced: PBMCs. All receptors derive from a man aged 50 to 60 in good health and CMV-seronegative.

The V call is TRBV10-3, the J call TRBJ1-2; 12 nucleotides agree with TRBD1. CDR3 length: 13 residues. The junction had 5 bases not matched to a gene; V was cut back by 8 bases and J by 7 bases. CDR1 ENHRY and CDR2 SYGVKD come from the germline V gene. The CDR3 sequence: CAIGGDRGPGYTF. CDR3 DNA: TGTGCCATCGGGGGGGACAGGGGGCCTGGCTACACCTTC.

The rearrangement uses TRBV5-6 and TRBJ2-7, with 7 bases aligning to TRBD1. CDR3 length: 17 amino acids. CDR1 SGHDT and CDR2 YYEEEE come from the germline V gene. With V trimmed by 4 bases and J by 1 base, 14 bases remained unmatched. The CDR3 reads CASSPTQTGSLSYEQYF. The CDR3 bases are TGTGCCAGCAGCCCGACACAGACAGGGTCCCTATCCTACGAGCAGTACTTC.

The chain is built from TRBV10-2 and TRBJ2-4; 8 bases map to TRBD2. Germline V CDR1 and CDR2: WSHSY, SAAADI. The CDR3 is made up of 16 amino acids. V lost 11 bases and J lost 0; bases outside the gene matches: 12. Written as DNA, the CDR3 is TGCGCCGCTGGACCGAGCGGGGGCCGAGCCAAAAACATTCAGTACTTC. Protein sequence: CAAGPSGGRAKNIQYF.